The 20 T cell receptor beta chains reported below all come from one sample, sequenced in a study of CD8 T cells in Susac syndrome. Random hexamers were used to reverse transcribe an amount of roughly 0.5 to 1 ug RNA. TCRdb ran MiXCR on the immunoSEQ multiplex PCR reads and lists one entry per CDR3 protein. The table includes roughly 180,000 distinct CDR3 sequences, roughly 92% detected once. The sample comprised CD4+ T cells from PBMCs. All receptors derive from a human donor with multiple sclerosis.

The chain links TRBV30 to TRBJ2-2, with D perhaps given as TRBD1 or TRBD2 (6 bases each). From germline, CDR1 is GTSNPN and CDR2 SVGIG (reference sequence). V was trimmed by 3 bases and J by 6 bases, leaving 11 bases between them. The CDR3 spans 13 residues. CDR3 residues: CAWRKRGAGELFF. DNA of the CDR3: TGTGCCTGGAGAAAGAGGGGGGCCGGGGAGCTGTTTTTT.

The chain links TRBV7-9 to TRBJ2-7; maybe TRBD1 (5 bases). This CDR3 has 14 amino acids. Germline V CDR1 and CDR2: SEHNR, FQNEAQ (reference sequence). V lost 2 bases, J lost 0 bases, and 8 bases lay in between. The CDR3 DNA reads as TGTGCCAGCAGCTTATTTCAGGGCTCCTACGAGCAGTACTTC. Its translation: CASSLFQGSYEQYF.

The chain links TRBV18 to TRBJ2-7; no clear D. Germline V lookup: CDR1 KGHSH, CDR2 LQKENI. The V end lost 3 bases, the J end lost 3 bases, and 15 bases lay between the germline ends. The CDR3 contains 15 residues. The CDR3 loop is CASSPKGGPVYEQYF. The CDR3, as DNA: TGTGCCAGCTCACCGAAGGGCGGACCCGTCTACGAGCAGTACTTC. Drawing the rest from reference TRBV18 and TRBJ2-7, the complete variable domain is NAGVMQNPRHLVRRRGQEARLRCSPMKGHSHVYWYRQLPEEGLKFMVYLQKENIIDESGMPKERFSAEFPKEGPSILRIQQVVRGDSAAYFCASSPKGGPVYEQYFGPGTRLTVT.

The chain couples TRBV5-1 to TRBJ2-7; 9 positions match TRBD1. Germline V gene sequence: CDR1 SGHRS, CDR2 YFSETQ. CDR3 size: 15 residues. V lost 0 bases, J lost 6 bases, and 7 bases stayed unmatched. The CDR3 reads CASSLAGTGRGEQYF. The DNA for the CDR3 is TGCGCCAGCAGCTTGGCGGGGACAGGGAGAGGCGAGCAGTACTTC.

This clonotype was detected once. The J gene is TRBJ2-5, the V gene TRBV9; the match to TRBD2 covers 7 bases. Germline loops: CDR1 SGDLS, CDR2 YYNGEE. This CDR3 contains 14 residues. Trimming cost V 2 bases and J 3 bases; bases outside gene matches: 4. CDR3 protein: CASSVTAGEETQYF. CDR3 coding DNA: TGTGCCAGCAGCGTTACCGCGGGGGAAGAGACCCAGTACTTC.

This rearrangement joins TRBV28 to TRBJ2-1; a possible D gene is TRBD2 (6 bases). V was trimmed by 8 bases and J by 0 bases, leaving 14 bases between them. CDR1 is MDHEN, CDR2 SYDVKM, per germline. This CDR3 comprises 15 residues. Written as DNA, the CDR3 is TGTGCCAGCGTGGGGGGACCCACCTCCTACAATGAGCAGTTCTTC. Translation: CASVGGPTSYNEQFF.

This clonotype was detected only once. This chain connects TRBV10-3 to TRBJ1-5, with a tentative D call TRBD1 (5 bases). CDR1 is ENHRY and CDR2 is SYGVKD in the germline V gene. V lost 7 bases and J lost 4, with 14 bases in between. This CDR3 region has 14 residues. CDR3 sequence: CAIIPGGGNQPQHF. CDR3 nucleotides: TGTGCCATCATCCCGGGGGGGGGAAATCAGCCCCAGCATTTT.

This clonotype was picked up a small number of times. The rearrangement joins TRBV7-6 to TRBJ2-6; TRBD1 is a possible D gene (6 bases). The CDR3 consists of 17 residues. V was trimmed by 1 base and J by 0 bases, leaving 10 bases between them. Germline values: CDR1 SGHVS, CDR2 FNYEAQ. CDR3 sequence: CASSLVGGASGANVLTF. The DNA of the CDR3 is TGTGCCAGCAGCTTAGTTGGGGGCGCCTCTGGGGCCAACGTCCTGACTTTC.

This clonotype has only one observation. The chain uses TRBV2 and TRBJ2-5; D call uncertain. This CDR3 is built from 13 residues. V dropped 3 bases and J dropped 1 base, with 6 bases sitting between them. Germline V CDR1 and CDR2: SNHLY, FYNNEI. The CDR3 DNA follows: TGTGCCAGCAGTGAGCAGGTCCAAGAGACCCAGTACTTC. Amino acids: CASSEQVQETQYF.

The CDR3 reads CASSLPPDRVGVEAFF. DNA for the CDR3: TGTGCCAGCAGCTTACCCCCCGACAGGGTTGGAGTGGAAGCTTTCTTT. The chain employs TRBV7-9 and TRBJ1-1; the match to TRBD1 covers 7 bases. V lost 2 bases, J lost 8 bases, and 14 bases stayed unmatched. The length of the CDR3 is 16 residues. Looked up from germline, CDR1 is SEHNR and CDR2 is FQNEAQ (reference sequence).

The V and J genes are TRBV12-3 or TRBV12-4 and TRBJ1-1; D unresolved. Deletions cut 5 bases from V and 4 bases from J, with 17 bases between. This CDR3 has 15 residues. CDR3 sequence reads: CASSPRNVEGTEAFF. CDR3 DNA sequence: TGTGCCAGCAGTCCTCGGAATGTTGAGGGCACTGAAGCTTTCTTT.

The CDR3 spells CASSFGPTGEKLFF. In DNA, the CDR3 is TGCGCCAGCAGCTTCGGACCAACCGGGGAAAAACTGTTTTTT. The rearrangement joins TRBV5-1 to TRBJ1-4; no reliable D call. CDR3 length: 14 amino acids. The V gene lost 2 bases and the J gene lost 8 bases, with 13 bases spanning the gap. Germline values: CDR1 SGHRS, CDR2 YFSETQ.

On this clonotype: At one boundary the junction diverges from the germline segment, which might be a read error. The chain recombines TRBV3-1 with TRBJ1-1; no firm D call. From germline, CDR1 is LGHDT and CDR2 YNNKEL (reference sequence). The CDR3 is 13 amino acids. The chain's CDR3 is CASNQAGNTEAFF. CDR3 nucleotide sequence: TGTGCCAGCAACCAAGCGGGGAACACTGAAGCTTTCTTT.

V and J are TRBV6-2 or TRBV6-3 and TRBJ1-1, with D perhaps matching TRBD1 (5 bases). Trimming removed 6 bases from V and 1 base from J, with 9 bases in between. From germline, CDR1 is MNHEY and CDR2 SVGEGT. The CDR3 contains 13 residues. CDR3 protein: CASRPGQNTEAFF. The CDR3 DNA follows: TGTGCCAGCAGGCCCGGACAGAACACTGAAGCTTTCTTT.

This chain uses TRBV2 with TRBJ2-3; 8 nucleotides line up with TRBD2. With 5 bases clipped from V and 1 base from J, the junction kept 5 bases outside the gene matches. The CDR3 consists of 15 residues. Looked up from germline, CDR1 is SNHLY and CDR2 is FYNNEI. The CDR3 DNA reads as TGTGCCAGCAGTAGACTAGCGTCCCGCACAGATACGCAGTATTTT. It yields the protein CASSRLASRTDTQYF.

The chain employs TRBV6-5 and TRBJ2-5; D could derive from TRBD1 or TRBD2 (7 bases each). The CDR3 loop spans 15 amino acids. Trimming cost V 6 bases and J 5 bases, with 19 bases left between them. Germline-derived CDR1 and CDR2 are MNHEY and SVGAGI. CDR3 residues: CASSPPHRGGETQYF. The CDR3 DNA follows: TGTGCCAGCAGCCCACCCCACAGGGGAGGGGAGACCCAGTACTTC.

The rearrangement joins TRBV28 to TRBJ1-4, with TRBD1 matching 9 bases. Germline lookup yields CDR1 MDHEN and CDR2 SYDVKM. With 5 bases clipped from V and 5 bases from J, the junction kept 6 bases outside the gene matches. This CDR3 spans 15 amino acids. CDR3 sequence (DNA): TGTGCCAGCAGTCTGGGGGGGACAGGGAATGAAAAACTGTTTTTT. It is translated as CASSLGGTGNEKLFF.

The rearrangement links TRBV20-1 to TRBJ2-3, with D unclear. V lost 4 bases and J lost 4, with 15 bases in between. There are 14 residues in the CDR3. Germline V gives CDR1 DFQATT, CDR2 SNEGSKA (reference sequence). The CDR3 DNA reads TGCAGTGCTACAGCTCGACTGGCCGCAGATACGCAGTATTTT. It specifies CSATARLAADTQYF.

J is TRBJ2-4 and V is TRBV28, with 10 bases fitting TRBD2. Germline V gene sequence: CDR1 MDHEN, CDR2 SYDVKM. J gave up 7 bases and V 1 base, and 4 bases lay outside the gene matches. The CDR3 loop spans 15 amino acids. The CDR3 sequence: CASSLYGTSVNIQYF. The CDR3 DNA sequence: TGTGCCAGCAGTTTATACGGGACTAGCGTTAACATTCAGTACTTC.

The chain recombines TRBV18 with TRBJ2-3; TRBD2 matches at 11 bases. Germline CDR1 reads KGHSH; CDR2 reads LQKENI. The CDR3 consists of 15 residues. V was pared by 6 bases and J by 4 bases, with 6 bases of the junction left unmatched. The CDR3 DNA reads TGTGCCAGCTCCCAAACTAGCGGGAGCGCAGATACGCAGTATTTT. This encodes CASSQTSGSADTQYF.